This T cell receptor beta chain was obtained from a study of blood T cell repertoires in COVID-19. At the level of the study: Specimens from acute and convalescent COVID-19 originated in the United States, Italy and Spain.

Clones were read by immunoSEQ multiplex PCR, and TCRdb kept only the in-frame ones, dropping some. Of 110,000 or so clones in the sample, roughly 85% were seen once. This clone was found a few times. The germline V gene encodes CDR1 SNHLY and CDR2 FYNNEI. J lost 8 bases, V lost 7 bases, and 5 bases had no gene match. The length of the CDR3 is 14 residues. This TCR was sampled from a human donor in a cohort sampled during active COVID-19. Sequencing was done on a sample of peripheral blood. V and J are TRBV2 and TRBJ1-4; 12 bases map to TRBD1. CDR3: CASKGQGAMEKLFF. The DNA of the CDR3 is TGTGCCAGCAAGGGACAGGGGGCGATGGAAAAACTGTTTTTT.